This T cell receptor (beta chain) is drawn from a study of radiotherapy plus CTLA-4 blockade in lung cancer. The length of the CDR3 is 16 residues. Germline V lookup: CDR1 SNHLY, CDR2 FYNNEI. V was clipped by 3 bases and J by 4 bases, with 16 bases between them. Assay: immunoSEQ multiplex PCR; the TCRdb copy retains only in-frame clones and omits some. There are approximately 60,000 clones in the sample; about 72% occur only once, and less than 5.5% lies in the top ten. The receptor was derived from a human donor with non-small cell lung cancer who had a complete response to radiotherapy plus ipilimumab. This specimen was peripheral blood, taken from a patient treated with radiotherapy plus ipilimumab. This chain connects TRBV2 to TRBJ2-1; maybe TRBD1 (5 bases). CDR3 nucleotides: TGTGCCAGCAGTGAGTCCAGGGCCCTCAGGTACAATGAGCAGTTCTTC. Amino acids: CASSESRALRYNEQFF.